This TCR beta chain stems from a study of T cell responses to AZD1222 COVID-19 vaccine. Study-level points and caveats: Without day 14 samples, only post-peak T cell repertoires were studied. Vaccine-associated CD4 TCRs ranged over spike, dominating at 160-218 and 743-854.

The study pooled second doses at about 4 or about 12 weeks. For this clone: Its target is not known.

V was clipped by 5 bases and J by 0 bases, with 11 bases between them. Germline-derived CDR1 and CDR2 are SGHTA and FQGTGA. The CDR3 runs 14 residues. TCRdb keeps only in-frame clones here, not all; method: immunoSEQ multiplex PCR. This sample has 150,000 or so clones, with roughly nine tenths found just once. The sample consisted of peripheral blood, taken 28 days after the second AZD1222 dose. This TCR came from an adult who received the AZD1222 COVID-19 vaccine. The chain recombines TRBV7-3 with TRBJ2-7, with a tentative D call TRBD1 (5 bases). CDR3 in amino acids: CASSPGHNSYEQYF. The CDR3 nucleotides read TGTGCCAGCAGCCCTGGACACAACTCCTACGAGCAGTACTTC.